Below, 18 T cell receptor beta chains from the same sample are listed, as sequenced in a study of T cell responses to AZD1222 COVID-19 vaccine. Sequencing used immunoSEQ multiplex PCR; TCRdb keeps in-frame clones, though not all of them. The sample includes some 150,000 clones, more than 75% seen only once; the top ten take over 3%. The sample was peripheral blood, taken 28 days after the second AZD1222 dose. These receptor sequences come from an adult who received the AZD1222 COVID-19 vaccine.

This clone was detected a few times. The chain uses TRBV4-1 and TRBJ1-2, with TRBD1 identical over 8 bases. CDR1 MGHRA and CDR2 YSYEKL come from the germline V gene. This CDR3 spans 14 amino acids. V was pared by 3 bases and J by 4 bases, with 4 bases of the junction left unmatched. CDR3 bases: TGCGCCAGCAGCCAGGGGACAGGAGGCTATGGCTACACCTTC. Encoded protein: CASSQGTGGYGYTF.

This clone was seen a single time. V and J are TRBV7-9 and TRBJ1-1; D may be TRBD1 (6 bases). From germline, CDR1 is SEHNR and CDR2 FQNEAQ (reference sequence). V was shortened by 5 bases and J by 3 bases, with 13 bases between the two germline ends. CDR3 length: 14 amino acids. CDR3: CASSPPGGHTEAFF. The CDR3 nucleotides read TGTGCCAGCAGCCCACCGGGGGGGCACACTGAAGCTTTCTTT.

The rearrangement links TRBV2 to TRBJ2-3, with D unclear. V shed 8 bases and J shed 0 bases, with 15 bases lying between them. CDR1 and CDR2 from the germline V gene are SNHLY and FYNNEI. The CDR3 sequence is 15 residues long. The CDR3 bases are TGTGCCAGCGCCAACACCTTCCTTAGCACAGATACGCAGTATTTT. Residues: CASANTFLSTDTQYF.

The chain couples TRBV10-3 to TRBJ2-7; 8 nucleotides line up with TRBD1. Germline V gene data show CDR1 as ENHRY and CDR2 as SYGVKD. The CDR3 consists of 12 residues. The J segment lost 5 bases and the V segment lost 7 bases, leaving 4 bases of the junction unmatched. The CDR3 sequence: CAIKDRVDEQYF. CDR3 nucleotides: TGTGCCATCAAGGACAGGGTCGACGAGCAGTACTTC.

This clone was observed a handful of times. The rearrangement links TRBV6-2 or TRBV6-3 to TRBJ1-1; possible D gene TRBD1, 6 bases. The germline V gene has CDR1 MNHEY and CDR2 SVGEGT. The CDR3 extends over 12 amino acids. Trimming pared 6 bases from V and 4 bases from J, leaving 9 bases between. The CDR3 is CASSRGITEAFF. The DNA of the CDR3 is TGTGCCAGCAGCAGGGGTATCACTGAAGCTTTCTTT.

The DNA of the CDR3 is TGTGCCAGCAGCCTATTAGCGGGTGAGCAGTACTTC. Protein sequence: CASSLLAGEQYF. The chain carries TRBV4-2 and TRBJ2-7; 7 bases are shared with TRBD2. Unmatched junction bases numbered 4, after V lost 4 bases and J lost 7 bases. Germline V gene sequence: CDR1 LGHNA, CDR2 YNFKEQ. The CDR3 is made up of 12 amino acids.

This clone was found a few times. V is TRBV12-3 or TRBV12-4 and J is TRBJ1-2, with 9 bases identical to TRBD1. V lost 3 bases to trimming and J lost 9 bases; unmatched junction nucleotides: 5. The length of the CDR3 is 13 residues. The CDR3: CASSLGTGNSYTF. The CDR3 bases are TGTGCCAGCAGTTTGGGGACAGGGAATAGCTACACCTTC.

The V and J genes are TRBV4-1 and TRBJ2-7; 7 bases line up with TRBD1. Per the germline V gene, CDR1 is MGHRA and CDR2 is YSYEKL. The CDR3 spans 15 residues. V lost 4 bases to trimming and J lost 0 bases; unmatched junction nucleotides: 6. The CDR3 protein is CASSPTGTVSYEQYF. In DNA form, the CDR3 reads TGCGCCAGCAGCCCCACCGGGACAGTCTCCTACGAGCAGTACTTC.

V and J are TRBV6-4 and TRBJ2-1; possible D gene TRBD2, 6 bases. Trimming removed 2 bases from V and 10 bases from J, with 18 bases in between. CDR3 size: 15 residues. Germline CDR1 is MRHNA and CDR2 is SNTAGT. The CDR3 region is CASSDIRDPRGEQFF. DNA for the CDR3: TGTGCCAGCAGTGACATCCGGGACCCCCGGGGGGAGCAGTTCTTC.

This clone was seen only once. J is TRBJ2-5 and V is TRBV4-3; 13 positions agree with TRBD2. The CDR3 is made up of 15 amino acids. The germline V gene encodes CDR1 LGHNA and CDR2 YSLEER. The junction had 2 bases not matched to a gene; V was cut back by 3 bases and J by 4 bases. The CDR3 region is CASSQGLAGRETQYF. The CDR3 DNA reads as TGCGCCAGCAGCCAGGGACTAGCGGGGAGAGAGACCCAGTACTTC.

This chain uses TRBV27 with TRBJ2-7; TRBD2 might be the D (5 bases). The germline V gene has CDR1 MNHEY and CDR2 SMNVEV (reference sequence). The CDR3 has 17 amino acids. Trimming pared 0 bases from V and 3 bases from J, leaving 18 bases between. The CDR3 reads CASSLSAPYSGYYEQYF. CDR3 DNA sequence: TGTGCCAGCAGTTTATCCGCCCCCTACAGCGGATACTACGAGCAGTACTTC.

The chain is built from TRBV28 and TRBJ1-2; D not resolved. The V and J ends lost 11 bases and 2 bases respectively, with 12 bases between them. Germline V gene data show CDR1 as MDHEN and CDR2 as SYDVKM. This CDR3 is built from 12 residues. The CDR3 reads CAGYSVNYGYTF. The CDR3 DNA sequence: TGTGCCGGATACTCAGTGAACTATGGCTACACCTTC.

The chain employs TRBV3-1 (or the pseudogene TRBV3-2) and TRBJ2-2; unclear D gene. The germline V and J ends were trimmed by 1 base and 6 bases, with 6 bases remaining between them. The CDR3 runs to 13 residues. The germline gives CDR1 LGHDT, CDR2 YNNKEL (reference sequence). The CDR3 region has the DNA TGTGCCAGCAGCCAAGGGGTCCCCGGGGAGCTGTTTTTT. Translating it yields CASSQGVPGELFF.

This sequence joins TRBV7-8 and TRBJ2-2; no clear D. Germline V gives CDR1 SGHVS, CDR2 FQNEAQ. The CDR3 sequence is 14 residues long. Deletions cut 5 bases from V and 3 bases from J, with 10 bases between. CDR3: CASSAPGYTGELFF. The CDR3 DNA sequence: TGTGCCAGCAGCGCCCCGGGCTACACCGGGGAGCTGTTTTTT.

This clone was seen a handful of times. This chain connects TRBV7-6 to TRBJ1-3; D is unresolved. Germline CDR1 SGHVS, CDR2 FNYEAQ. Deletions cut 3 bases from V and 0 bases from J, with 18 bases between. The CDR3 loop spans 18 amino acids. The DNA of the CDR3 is TGTGCCAGCAGCTTCGGATTGGGTGGAAGGGACTCTGGAAACACCATATATTTT. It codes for CASSFGLGGRDSGNTIYF. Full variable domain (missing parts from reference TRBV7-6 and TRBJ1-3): GAGVSQSPRYKVTKRGQDVALRCDPISGHVSLYWYRQALGQGPEFLTYFNYEAQQDKSGLPNDRFSAERPEGSISTLTIQRTEQRDSAMYRCASSFGLGGRDSGNTIYFGEGSWLTVV.

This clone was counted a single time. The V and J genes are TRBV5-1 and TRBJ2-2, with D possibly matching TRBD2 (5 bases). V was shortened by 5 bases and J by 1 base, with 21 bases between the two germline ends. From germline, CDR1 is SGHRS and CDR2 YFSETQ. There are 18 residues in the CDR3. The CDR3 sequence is CASSPTVFGLLNTGELFF. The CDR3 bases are TGCGCCAGCAGTCCTACGGTATTTGGACTCCTGAACACCGGGGAGCTGTTTTTT.

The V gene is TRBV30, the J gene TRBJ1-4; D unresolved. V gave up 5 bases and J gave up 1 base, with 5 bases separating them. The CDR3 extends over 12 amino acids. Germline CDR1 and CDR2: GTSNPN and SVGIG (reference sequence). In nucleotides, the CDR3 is TGTGCCTGGTCAGGAACTAATGAAAAACTGTTTTTT. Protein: CAWSGTNEKLFF.

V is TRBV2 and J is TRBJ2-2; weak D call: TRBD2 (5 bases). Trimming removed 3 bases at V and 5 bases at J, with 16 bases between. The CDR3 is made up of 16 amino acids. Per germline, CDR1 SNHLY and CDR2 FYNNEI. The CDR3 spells CASSDTPEGRTGELFF. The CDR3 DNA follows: TGTGCCAGCAGTGATACCCCCGAGGGAAGAACCGGGGAGCTGTTTTTT. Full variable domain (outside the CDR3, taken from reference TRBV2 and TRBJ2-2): EPEVTQTPSHQVTQMGQEVILRCVPISNHLYFYWYRQILGQKVEFLVSFYNNEISEKSEIFDDQFSVERPDGSNFTLKIRSTKLEDSAMYFCASSDTPEGRTGELFFGEGSRLTVL.